This T cell receptor (beta chain) appears in the sequencing data of a study of a mutant IDH1 vaccine in newly diagnosed glioma. Study in general: Treated patients showed a male proportion of approximately 60%, a female proportion of roughly 40%, and a mean age of around 39 years. Before enrollment, the patients had been treated with radiotherapy alone, temozolomide alone, or both together. Most of them had received both.

Time point here: week 23, last vaccination. Vaccination comprised doses that each held 300 ug of mutant IDH1 20-mer peptide, plus topical imiquimod. V dropped 5 bases and J dropped 1; count of bases not matched to a gene: 2. Looked up from germline, CDR1 is SGHTA and CDR2 is FQGNSA. The CDR3 has 15 residues. Sequenced by immunoSEQ multiplex PCR; TCRdb stores in-frame clones only, minus some. Among 52,000 or so clones listed, around 80% were seen once. In the case of this clone: Its antigen is currently unknown.

This sample comprised PBMCs, obtained from a glioma patient whose treatment included an IDH1 peptide vaccine. The J gene is TRBJ2-6, the V gene TRBV7-2; 7 nucleotides agree with TRBD1. The receptor's source is a man aged 40-49 years with glioma. In nucleotides, the CDR3 is TGTGCCAGCAGCATGACAGGGTCTGGGGCCAACGTCCTGACTTTC. Residues: CASSMTGSGANVLTF.